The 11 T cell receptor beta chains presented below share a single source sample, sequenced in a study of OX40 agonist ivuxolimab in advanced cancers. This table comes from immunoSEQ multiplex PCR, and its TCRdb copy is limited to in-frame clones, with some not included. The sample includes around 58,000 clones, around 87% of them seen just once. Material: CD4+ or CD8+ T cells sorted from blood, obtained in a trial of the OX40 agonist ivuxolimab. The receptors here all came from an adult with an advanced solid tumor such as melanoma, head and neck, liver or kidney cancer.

The CDR3 DNA follows: TGTGCCAGCTCAGAAAGGCCGATGTCACCCCTCCACTTT. Encoded protein: CASSERPMSPLHF. The rearrangement links TRBV19 to TRBJ1-6; D gene unclear. V lost 9 bases to trimming and J lost 10 bases, with 16 bases between them. Germline lookup yields CDR1 LNHDA and CDR2 SQIVND (reference sequence). This CDR3 contains 13 residues.

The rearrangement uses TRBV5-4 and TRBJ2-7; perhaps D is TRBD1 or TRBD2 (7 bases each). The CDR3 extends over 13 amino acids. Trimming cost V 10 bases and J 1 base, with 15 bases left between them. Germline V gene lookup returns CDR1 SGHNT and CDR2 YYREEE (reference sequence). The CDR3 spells CAFQGGVSYEQYF. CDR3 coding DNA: TGTGCCTTCCAGGGGGGGGTGTCCTACGAGCAGTACTTC. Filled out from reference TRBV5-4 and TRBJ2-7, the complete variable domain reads ETGVTQSPTHLIKTRGQQVTLRCSSQSGHNTVSWYQQALGQGPQFIFQYYREEENGRGNFPPRFSGLQFPNYSSELNVNALELDDSALYLCAFQGGVSYEQYFGPGTRLTVT.

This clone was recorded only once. The CDR3 reads CASSYGRNRPYEQYF. The CDR3 DNA reads as TGTGCCAGCAGTTACGGCCGGAACAGGCCCTACGAGCAGTACTTC. The gene calls are TRBV6-6 and TRBJ2-7, with D tentatively TRBD1 (5 bases). V was pared by 2 bases and J by 2 bases, with 13 bases between. The CDR3 loop spans 15 amino acids. Germline CDR1 is MNHNY and CDR2 is SVGAGI (reference sequence).

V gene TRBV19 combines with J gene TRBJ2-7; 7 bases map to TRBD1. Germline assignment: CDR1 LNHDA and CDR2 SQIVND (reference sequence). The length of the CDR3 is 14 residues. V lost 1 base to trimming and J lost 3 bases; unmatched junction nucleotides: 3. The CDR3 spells CASSIVGQNYEQYF. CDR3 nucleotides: TGTGCCAGTAGTATAGTGGGACAGAACTACGAGCAGTACTTC. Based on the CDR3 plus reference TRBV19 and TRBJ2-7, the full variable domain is DGGITQSPKYLFRKEGQNVTLSCEQNLNHDAMYWYRQDPGQGLRLIYYSQIVNDFQKGDIAEGYSVSREKKESFPLTVTSAQKNPTAFYLCASSIVGQNYEQYFGPGTRLTVT.

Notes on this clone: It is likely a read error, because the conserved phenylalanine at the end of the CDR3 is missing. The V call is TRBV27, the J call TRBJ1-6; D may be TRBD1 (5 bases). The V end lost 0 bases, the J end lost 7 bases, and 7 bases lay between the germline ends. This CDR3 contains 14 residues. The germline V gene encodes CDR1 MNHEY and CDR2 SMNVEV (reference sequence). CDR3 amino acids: CASSLSGANSPLHL. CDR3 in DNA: TGTGCCAGCAGTTTATCAGGGGCGAATTCACCCCTCCACCTT.

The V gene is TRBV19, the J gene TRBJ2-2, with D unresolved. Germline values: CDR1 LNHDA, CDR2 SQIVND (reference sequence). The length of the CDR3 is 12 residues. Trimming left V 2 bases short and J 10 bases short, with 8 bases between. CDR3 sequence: CASSIQVSELFF. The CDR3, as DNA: TGTGCCAGTAGTATACAGGTTTCGGAGCTGTTTTTT.

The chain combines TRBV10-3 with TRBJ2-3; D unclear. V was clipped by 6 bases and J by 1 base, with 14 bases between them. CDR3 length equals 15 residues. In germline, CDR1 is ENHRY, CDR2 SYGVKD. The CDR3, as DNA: TGTGCCATCAGGGACGATATTATAGGCACAGATACGCAGTATTTT. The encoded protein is CAIRDDIIGTDTQYF.

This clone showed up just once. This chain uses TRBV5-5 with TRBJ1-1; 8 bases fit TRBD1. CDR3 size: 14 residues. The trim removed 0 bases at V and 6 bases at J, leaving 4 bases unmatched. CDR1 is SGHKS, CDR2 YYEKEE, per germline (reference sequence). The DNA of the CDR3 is TGTGCCAGCAGCTTGGGACAGGGGCTCGCTGAAGCTTTCTTT. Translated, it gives CASSLGQGLAEAFF.

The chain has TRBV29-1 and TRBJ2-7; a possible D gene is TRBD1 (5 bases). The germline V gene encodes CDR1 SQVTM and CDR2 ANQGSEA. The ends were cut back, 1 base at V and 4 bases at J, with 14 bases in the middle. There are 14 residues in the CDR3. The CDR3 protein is CSVEVDSRSYEQYF. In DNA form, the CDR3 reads TGCAGCGTTGAAGTTGACAGCCGGTCTTACGAGCAGTACTTC.

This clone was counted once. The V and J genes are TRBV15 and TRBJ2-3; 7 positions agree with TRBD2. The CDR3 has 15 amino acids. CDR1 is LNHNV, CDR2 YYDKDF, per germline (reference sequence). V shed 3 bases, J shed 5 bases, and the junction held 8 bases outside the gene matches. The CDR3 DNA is TGTGCCACCAGCAGGGGGCGGGGGATTGGAGATACGCAGTATTTT. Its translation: CATSRGRGIGDTQYF.

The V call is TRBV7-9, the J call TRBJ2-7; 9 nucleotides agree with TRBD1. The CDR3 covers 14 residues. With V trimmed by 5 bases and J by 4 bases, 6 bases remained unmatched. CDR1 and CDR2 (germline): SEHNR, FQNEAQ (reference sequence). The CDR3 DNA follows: TGTGCCAGCAGCCCATGGGACAGGGAGTACGAGCAGTACTTC. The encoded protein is CASSPWDREYEQYF. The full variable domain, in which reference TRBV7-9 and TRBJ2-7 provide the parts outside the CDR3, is DTGVSQNPRHKITKRGQNVTFRCDPISEHNRLYWYRQTLGQGPEFLTYFQNEAQLEKSRLLSDRFSAERPKGSFSTLEIQRTEQGDSAMYLCASSPWDREYEQYFGPGTRLTVT.